These 24 T cell receptor beta chains came from one sample sequenced in a study of metastatic and nonmetastatic thyroid tumors. Through MiXCR, TCRdb re-clonotyped the PCR reads. The data show tens of thousands of clones, about an eighth seen once. No patient received treatment before thyroid surgery. Sequencing used blood. The receptor set was obtained from a female donor with papillary thyroid cancer or a benign thyroid nodule (not recorded which). Some clones in this sample may be carry-over from other donors' samples.

This rearrangement joins TRBV5-4 to TRBJ2-2, with 9 bases lining up with TRBD2. The CDR3 is made up of 15 amino acids. Germline V gene lookup returns CDR1 SGHNT and CDR2 YYREEE (reference sequence). The J segment lost 5 bases and the V segment lost 3 bases, leaving 5 bases of the junction unmatched. CDR3 loop: CASSYASGETGELFF. DNA of the CDR3: TGTGCCAGCAGCTACGCTAGCGGGGAGACCGGGGAGCTGTTTTTT.

The table lists this clone with many counts. The sample contains more than one DNA sequence encoding this CDR3. The chain combines TRBV10-3 with TRBJ2-1; 9 bases agree with TRBD2. The CDR3 is made up of 13 amino acids. CDR1 and CDR2 from the germline V gene are ENHRY and SYGVKD. The V gene end was trimmed by 2 bases and the J gene end by 7 bases; junction bases not matched to a gene: 0. CDR3 nucleotide sequence: TGTGCCATCAGTGAGACTAGCGGGAATGAGCAGTTCTTC. It translates to CAISETSGNEQFF.

This clone came up many times. J is TRBJ2-3 and V is TRBV28, with D hard to call. V was cut by 6 bases and J by 8 bases, with 18 bases left in between. CDR1 and CDR2 from the germline V gene are MDHEN and SYDVKM. The CDR3 is 14 residues long. The CDR3 DNA reads TGTGCCAGCAGCCACCCTCCCCCAGGCCCTACGCAGTATTTT. Encoded protein: CASSHPPPGPTQYF.

V is TRBV6-1 and J is TRBJ2-3; 10 bases line up with TRBD2. Germline values: CDR1 MNHNS, CDR2 SASEGT. This CDR3 region has 13 residues. V lost 11 bases to trimming and J lost 7 bases; unmatched junction nucleotides: 9. This CDR3 is CASRTSGPNTQYF. CDR3 sequence (DNA): TGTGCCTCCCGGACTAGCGGACCGAATACGCAGTATTTT.

V is TRBV6-4 and J is TRBJ1-6; no clear D gene. The germline CDR1 and CDR2 sequences are MRHNA and SNTAGT. This CDR3 is 13 amino acids long. V lost 2 bases and J 6 bases, leaving 5 bases between the germline ends. The CDR3 nucleotides read TGTGCCAGCAGTGACAGTCCTAATTCACCCCTCCACTTT. Protein sequence: CASSDSPNSPLHF.

In its sample, this clone was seen many times. The J gene is TRBJ2-6, the V gene TRBV11-2; 7 bases align to TRBD1. The CDR3 runs to 18 residues. In germline, CDR1 is SGHAT, CDR2 FQNNGV. J gave up 0 bases and V 5 bases, and 10 bases lay outside the gene matches. The CDR3 DNA follows: TGTGCCAGCAGCCGCCTCGACAGGGTAGTCTCTGGGGCCAACGTCCTGACTTTC. This codes for CASSRLDRVVSGANVLTF.

This clone was found many times. The CDR3: CASSSGPQRGEKLFF. CDR3 nucleotides: TGCGCCAGCAGCTCGGGGCCCCAGCGGGGTGAAAAACTGTTTTTT. The chain employs TRBV5-1 and TRBJ1-4; D is possibly TRBD1 (5 bases). Germline V lookup: CDR1 SGHRS, CDR2 YFSETQ. Trimming took off 3 bases at V and 7 bases at J, with 16 bases between the two ends. CDR3 length: 15 residues.

Only a few counts were recorded for this clone. CDR3 sequence: CASSADHSSGNTIYF. As DNA, the CDR3 is TGTGCCAGCAGCGCGGACCATAGCTCTGGAAACACCATATATTTT. The chain recombines TRBV6-1 with TRBJ1-3; D remains ambiguous. The length of the CDR3 is 15 residues. CDR1 and CDR2 from the germline V gene are MNHNS and SASEGT. V dropped 6 bases and J dropped 0 bases, with 12 bases sitting between them.

This clone was observed at least ten times. The rearrangement links TRBV7-2 to TRBJ2-3; 8 bases are shared with TRBD2. J gave up 4 bases and V 0 bases, and 9 bases lay outside the gene matches. From germline, CDR1 is SGHTA and CDR2 FQGNSA. The CDR3 covers 17 residues. The CDR3, as DNA: TGTGCCAGCAGCTTAGCGCGATCAGCGGGAGAAGCAGATACGCAGTATTTT. This sequence encodes CASSLARSAGEADTQYF.

This clone was counted many times. The chain uses TRBV6-6 and TRBJ2-1; D is perhaps TRBD1 or TRBD2 (5 bases each). The CDR3 covers 19 residues. V was pared by 5 bases and J by 0 bases, with 23 bases between. Germline loops: CDR1 MNHNY, CDR2 SVGAGI (reference sequence). CDR3 region: CASSPIGTRPGVSYNEQFF. The DNA for the CDR3 is TGTGCCAGCAGTCCTATAGGGACCCGGCCAGGTGTCTCCTACAATGAGCAGTTCTTC.

This clone appeared many times. The gene calls are TRBV12-3 or TRBV12-4 and TRBJ2-5; TRBD2 aligns across 7 bases. CDR3 length: 15 residues. V lost 3 bases, J lost 2 bases, and 6 bases stayed unmatched. In DNA, the CDR3 is TGTGCCAGCAGTTTTGCTAGCGGTATACAAGAGACCCAGTACTTC. This translates into CASSFASGIQETQYF.

This clone was counted at least ten times. This may be a read error: a much more frequent sequence differs by one nucleotide. V is TRBV30 and J is TRBJ2-2, with D perhaps matching TRBD2 (6 bases). Trimming pared 8 bases from V and 6 bases from J, leaving 16 bases between. This CDR3 contains 13 residues. Looked up from germline, CDR1 is GTSNPN and CDR2 is SVGIG (reference sequence). In nucleotides, the CDR3 is TGTGCCCGGGGAGGAGTATTGGCCGGGGAGCTGTTTTTT. Encoded protein: CARGGVLAGELFF.

This clone came up many times. The rearrangement joins TRBV28 to TRBJ1-4; D gene unclear. Trimming pared 4 bases from V and 5 bases from J, leaving 20 bases between. This CDR3 comprises 17 residues. Germline V gene sequence: CDR1 MDHEN, CDR2 SYDVKM. The chain's CDR3 is CASSSPTRDITNEKLFF. CDR3 sequence (DNA): TGTGCCAGCAGTTCCCCTACCCGCGACATCACGAATGAAAAACTGTTTTTT.

This clone was detected many times. The chain links TRBV28 to TRBJ2-7; 8 positions agree with TRBD1. The CDR3 has 14 amino acids. Germline lookup yields CDR1 MDHEN and CDR2 SYDVKM. V gave up 6 bases and J gave up 6 bases; unmatched junction bases: 10. The CDR3 sequence is CASRDAGQVREQYF. For the CDR3, the DNA is TGTGCCAGCAGAGACGCGGGACAGGTGCGCGAGCAGTACTTC.

The chain couples TRBV20-1 to TRBJ2-3; 10 nucleotides agree with TRBD2. Trimming took 3 bases from V and 4 from J; bases not matched to a gene: 10. The CDR3 consists of 16 residues. The V gene's germline CDR1 is DFQATT and CDR2 SNEGSKA (reference sequence). CDR3 nucleotide sequence: TGCAGTGCTAGTCCACACCTAGCGGGAGAACCAGATACGCAGTATTTT. This codes for CSASPHLAGEPDTQYF.

Ten or more counts support this clone. The chain has TRBV19 and TRBJ2-1; 11 bases map to TRBD2. Germline V gives CDR1 LNHDA, CDR2 SQIVND (reference sequence). There are 17 residues in the CDR3. Unmatched junction bases numbered 5, after V lost 1 base and J lost 3 bases. CDR3 DNA sequence: TGTGCCAGTAGTATAGGAACTAGCGGGAGAGGCTACAATGAGCAGTTCTTC. As protein: CASSIGTSGRGYNEQFF.

The table lists this clone with many counts. V is TRBV28 and J is TRBJ1-4, with 8 bases fitting TRBD1. V shed 5 bases, J shed 8 bases, and the junction held 7 bases outside the gene matches. Germline CDR1 and CDR2: MDHEN and SYDVKM. CDR3 length: 14 amino acids. The CDR3 region has the DNA TGTGCCAGCAGTCCAGGGGGCTCGTCCGAAAAACTGTTTTTT. The encoded protein is CASSPGGSSEKLFF.

This clone was detected ten times or more. Here the CDR3 DNA reads TGCGCCAGCAGCTTGGGCATATCTATAGGGGGGAATGAGCAGTTCTTC. Translating it yields CASSLGISIGGNEQFF. This rearrangement joins TRBV5-1 to TRBJ2-1; perhaps D is TRBD1 or TRBD2 (6 bases each). The V and J ends lost 0 bases and 7 bases respectively, with 17 bases between them. The CDR3 runs to 16 residues. The germline CDR1 and CDR2 sequences are SGHRS and YFSETQ.

In its sample, this clone was seen many times. The rearrangement uses TRBV20-1 and TRBJ1-6, with TRBD1 matching 8 bases. J gave up 3 bases and V 1 base, and 2 bases lay outside the gene matches. Germline-derived CDR1 and CDR2 are DFQATT and SNEGSKA (reference sequence). CDR3 length equals 15 residues. Here the CDR3 reads CSARGQGSYNSPLHF. DNA of the CDR3: TGCAGTGCTAGAGGACAGGGGAGCTATAATTCACCCCTCCACTTT.

There are many counts of this clone. CDR3 DNA sequence: TGTGCCAGCAGTTCCTTAACCGGACAGGGCTTCCACGAGCAGTACTTC. It yields the protein CASSSLTGQGFHEQYF. This chain uses TRBV6-5 with TRBJ2-7, with 8 bases aligning to TRBD1. The J segment lost 5 bases and the V segment lost 4 bases, leaving 13 bases of the junction unmatched. This CDR3 has 16 amino acids. CDR1 is MNHEY, CDR2 SVGAGI, per germline.

This clone was counted many times. This rearrangement joins TRBV5-1 to TRBJ2-6; D is unclear. Germline lookup yields CDR1 SGHRS and CDR2 YFSETQ. Deletions cut 0 bases from V and 0 bases from J, with 13 bases between. CDR3 length: 18 residues. CDR3 sequence (DNA): TGCGCCAGCAGCTTGGACAACCTATCGGGCTCTGGGGCCAACGTCCTGACTTTC. Its protein is CASSLDNLSGSGANVLTF.

As regards this clone: Germline and junction disagree at one end, which may indicate a read error. The chain carries TRBV20-1 and TRBJ1-1; TRBD1 matches 7 bases. CDR1 is DFQATT, CDR2 SNEGSKA, per germline (reference sequence). This CDR3 region has 13 residues. DNA for the CDR3: TGCAGTGCAGAGGGGGCACGGTGGACTGGAGCTTTCTTT. Translated, it gives CSAEGARWTGAFF.

This clone was counted at least ten times. The junction departs from germline at one end; a sequencing error may be responsible. V usage is TRBV6-1 and J usage is TRBJ2-1; D is unresolved. Germline V gene data show CDR1 as MNHNS and CDR2 as SASEGT. There are 14 residues in the CDR3. CDR3 DNA: TGTGCCAGCAGTTTCGGATCTTCCTACAATGGGCAGTTCTTC. It translates to CASSFGSSYNGQFF.

With regard to this clone: This could be a read error, since a much larger clone is one nucleotide away. CDR3 amino acids: CSDRDGGGYTF. The CDR3 coding sequence is TGCAGTGATAGAGATGGAGGTGGCTACACCTTC. The V call is TRBV20-1, the J call TRBJ1-2; D not resolved. Per germline, CDR1 DFQATT and CDR2 SNEGSKA (reference sequence). This CDR3 comprises 11 residues.